This T cell receptor (beta chain) was captured by sequencing in a study of OX40 agonist ivuxolimab in advanced cancers. Study background: Intravenous ivuxolimab was administered to patients every 2 weeks at 0.01 to 10 mg/kg. Of mixed ages from about 20 to 85 and averaging roughly 64 years, the group was around 78% male. Hepatocellular carcinoma, melanoma, renal cell or head and neck cancer affected the dose-escalation patients.

Clones were read by immunoSEQ multiplex PCR, and TCRdb kept only the in-frame ones, dropping some. This sample has approximately 99,000 clones, with about nine tenths found just once. The CDR3 has 16 amino acids. Germline V gene data show CDR1 as SNHLY and CDR2 as FYNNEI. The V and J ends lost 1 base and 3 bases, in that order; junction bases with no gene match: 8. The chain links TRBV2 to TRBJ2-7; 8 positions agree with TRBD1. Sequencing was performed on CD4+ or CD8+ T cells sorted from blood, taken in a trial of the OX40 agonist ivuxolimab. The sequence was obtained from an adult with an advanced solid tumor such as melanoma, head and neck, liver or kidney cancer. The CDR3, as DNA: TGTGCCAGCAGTGAAGGCGGGACAGGAGCCGGCTACGAGCAGTACTTC. Protein: CASSEGGTGAGYEQYF.